The clone carrying this TCR beta chain showed up just once. The sample is drawn from a study of CD8 T cells in Susac syndrome. Study as a whole: Active disease was present in six of the sequenced Susac syndrome patients, whereas 8 or 9 of them were in remission.

An input of about 0.45 to 1 ug of RNA was subjected to reverse transcription using random hexamers. TCRdb re-analysed the immunoSEQ multiplex PCR reads in MiXCR, keeping a single row per CDR3 protein. This sample has around 170,000 distinct CDR3 sequences, with around 93% found just once. The length of the CDR3 is 13 residues. Germline loops: CDR1 SQVTM, CDR2 ANQGSEA. V lost 6 bases and J lost 7, with 18 bases in between. The clonotype was recovered from a human donor with Susac syndrome. The sample was CD8+ T cells from PBMCs. The chain is built from TRBV29-1 and TRBJ1-1; no clear D gene. CDR3 sequence reads: CSVGGMLDREAFF. CDR3 DNA sequence: TGCAGCGTGGGCGGGATGTTGGACCGTGAAGCTTTCTTT.